The sequence of this T cell receptor (beta chain) was determined in a study of cytomegalovirus exposure and HLA in healthy donors. Per germline, CDR1 SGHRS and CDR2 YFSETQ. The CDR3 has 8 residues if both end residues are counted. As for this clone: Its specificity is not known. Likely a read error: the CDR3 ends without its conserved phenylalanine or tryptophan. It is unclear where the CDR3 begins or ends on the DNA, so no DNA is shown, and the CDR3 is as TCRdb lists it.

The PCR was carried out with 60 Vbeta primers and 13 Jbeta primers. TCRdb's copy holds only in-frame clones and misses some; the assay was immunoSEQ multiplex PCR. This sample has about 130,000 clones, with roughly 84% found just once. General observations from the study: Confirmation in vitro established that a few CMV-associated chains were specific for CMV antigens.

This chain uses TRBV5-1 with TRBJ2-7; the table's D call of TRBD1 was not tested on the DNA. Sequenced: PBMCs. This clonotype originated in a woman aged 18-29 years in good health and CMV-seropositive. The CDR3 loop is CASRRQGT.